This entry lists 2 T cell receptor beta chains sequenced from one sample in a study of siplizumab effects on memory and regulatory T cells. TCRdb keeps only in-frame clones here, not all; method: immunoSEQ multiplex PCR. Altogether tens of thousands of clones are present, roughly 96% being singletons, with the ten largest covering around 0.03%. The material sequenced was naive CD4+ T cells sorted from blood. These receptors were collected from a human donor in good health.

The gene calls are TRBV7-2 and TRBJ1-3; possibly TRBD1 for D (5 bases). The CDR3 is 16 amino acids. Germline V lookup: CDR1 SGHTA, CDR2 FQGNSA. Trimming removed 0 bases from V and 3 bases from J, with 12 bases in between. CDR3 coding DNA: TGTGCCAGCAGCTTAGCCAGGGACTCTGGTGGAAACACCATATATTTT. It is translated as CASSLARDSGGNTIYF.

This chain joins TRBV5-1 and TRBJ2-3; D is possibly TRBD2 (5 bases). The CDR3 has 15 residues. Germline V CDR1 and CDR2: SGHRS, YFSETQ. The V gene lost 0 bases and the J gene lost 4 bases, with 12 bases spanning the gap. The chain's CDR3 is CASSLDRGPPDTQYF. CDR3 nucleotides: TGCGCCAGCAGCTTGGACCGGGGTCCACCAGATACGCAGTATTTT. Full variable domain (remainder filled in from reference TRBV5-1 and TRBJ2-3): KAGVTQTPRYLIKTRGQQVTLSCSPISGHRSVSWYQQTPGQGLQFLFEYFSETQRNKGNFPGRFSGRQFSNSRSEMNVSTLELGDSALYLCASSLDRGPPDTQYFGPGTRLTVL.